One and the same sample provided the 13 T cell receptor beta chains below, sequenced in a study of T cell repertoires in cytomegalovirus infection. TCRdb ran MiXCR on the reads and lists one entry per CDR3 protein. Among hundreds of thousands of distinct CDR3 sequences, approximately 31% were seen once, and the ten largest hold 12% to 15%. Sequences were obtained from PBMCs. The receptors here all came from a human donor in good health (CMV status not recorded). Some clones in this sample may be carry-over from other donors' samples.

The chain is built from TRBV4-3 and TRBJ1-6; 7 bases are shared with TRBD1. Per the germline V gene, CDR1 is LGHNA and CDR2 is YSLEER. The CDR3 contains 19 residues. V gave up 0 bases and J gave up 0 bases; unmatched junction bases: 8. DNA of the CDR3: TGCGCCAGCAGCCAAGATCCTGGGAGGGGGCACTCCTATAATTCACCCCTCCACTTT. This gives the protein CASSQDPGRGHSYNSPLHF.

This clonotype was picked up a small number of times. The rearrangement links TRBV15 to TRBJ1-1; no clear D gene. Trimming cost V 5 bases and J 0 bases, with 10 bases left between them. CDR3 length equals 14 residues. CDR1 and CDR2 (germline): LNHNV, YYDKDF (reference sequence). The DNA of the CDR3 is TGTGCCACCAGCGGAAGCGGAATGAACACTGAAGCTTTCTTT. Its translation is CATSGSGMNTEAFF. The full variable domain, completed using reference TRBV15 and TRBJ1-1, is DAMVIQNPRYQVTQFGKPVTLSCSQTLNHNVMYWYQQKSSQAPKLLFHYYDKDFNNEADTPDNFQSRRPNTSFCFLDIRSPGLGDTAMYLCATSGSGMNTEAFFGQGTRLTVV.

This clonotype appeared once. The chain couples TRBV2 to TRBJ2-2; no firm D call. Trimming shortened V by 6 bases and J by 10 bases, and 9 bases separated the two germline ends. Per germline, CDR1 SNHLY and CDR2 FYNNEI. The CDR3 has 11 amino acids. This CDR3 is CASSLLTELFF. DNA of the CDR3: TGTGCCAGCAGCCTCCTTACGGAGCTGTTTTTT.

This clonotype was observed many times. The chain couples TRBV7-2 to TRBJ2-7, with TRBD2 as a possible D gene (7 bases). Looked up from germline, CDR1 is SGHTA and CDR2 is FQGNSA. The germline V and J ends were trimmed by 0 bases and 6 bases, with 12 bases remaining between them. The CDR3 is 14 amino acids. CDR3 protein: CASSLASGGFEQYF. CDR3 DNA sequence: TGTGCCAGCAGCTTAGCGTCGGGGGGCTTCGAGCAGTACTTC.

This clonotype was seen ten or more times. This sequence joins TRBV7-6 and TRBJ1-1, with D possibly TRBD1 on 6 matching bases. CDR3 length: 13 amino acids. Germline V gene lookup returns CDR1 SGHVS and CDR2 FNYEAQ. Trimming stripped 1 base from V and 6 bases from J, with 9 bases between. The CDR3 loop is CASSLGGLAEAFF. The CDR3, as DNA: TGTGCCAGCAGCTTAGGGGGGCTGGCTGAAGCTTTCTTT.

The V and J genes are TRBV2 and TRBJ2-3; TRBD1 matches at 8 bases. J lost 1 base, V lost 8 bases, and 8 bases had no gene match. CDR1 is SNHLY, CDR2 FYNNEI, per germline. The CDR3 loop spans 15 amino acids. The CDR3 coding sequence is TGTGCCAGCTCTGGGAGACAGGGGCGCACAGATACGCAGTATTTT. As protein: CASSGRQGRTDTQYF.

V usage is TRBV3-1 and J usage is TRBJ2-2, with D possibly TRBD2 on 7 matching bases. The CDR3 spans 14 residues. Germline CDR1 LGHDT, CDR2 YNNKEL (reference sequence). V shed 7 bases and J shed 6 bases, with 15 bases lying between them. The CDR3 loop is CASTLTGGSGELFF. The CDR3 DNA sequence: TGTGCCAGCACCCTCACGGGGGGCTCCGGGGAGCTGTTTTTT.

Here the CDR3 DNA reads TGTGCCAGCAGTCGGCCCCCCTTGGGCCCCCCTCGGTACAATGAGCAGTTCTTC. It codes for CASSRPPLGPPRYNEQFF. The rearrangement links TRBV6-2 or TRBV6-3 to TRBJ2-1; no firm D call. The germline gives CDR1 MNHEY, CDR2 SVGEGT. V dropped 5 bases and J dropped 4 bases, with 24 bases sitting between them. The CDR3 extends over 18 amino acids.

This chain connects TRBV19 to TRBJ2-1; 7 bases line up with TRBD1. CDR1 is LNHDA and CDR2 is SQIVND in the germline V gene (reference sequence). V lost 2 bases, J lost 6 bases, and 13 bases stayed unmatched. This CDR3 comprises 17 residues. The CDR3 loop reads CASSIYLGDRRGNEQFF. Here the CDR3 DNA reads TGTGCCAGTAGTATATACCTTGGGGACAGACGGGGCAATGAGCAGTTCTTC.

This clonotype came up a few times. In DNA form, the CDR3 reads TGTGCCAGCAGATCAACAGGGGGAGTTTCCTACGAGCAGTACTTC. This translates into CASRSTGGVSYEQYF. The rearrangement joins TRBV6-1 to TRBJ2-7; TRBD1 agrees at 8 bases. V shed 6 bases, J shed 1 base, and the junction held 8 bases outside the gene matches. The CDR3 extends over 15 amino acids. In germline, CDR1 is MNHNS, CDR2 SASEGT.

The chain couples TRBV2 to TRBJ1-1; D gene ambiguous. Germline CDR1 SNHLY, CDR2 FYNNEI. The V and J ends lost 7 bases and 4 bases respectively, with 16 bases between them. This CDR3 region has 14 residues. CDR3 protein: CASTEEKMGTEAFF. The CDR3 DNA is TGTGCCAGCACTGAGGAGAAAATGGGCACTGAAGCTTTCTTT.

The chain carries TRBV6-5 and TRBJ2-3; TRBD2 matches at 13 bases. V shed 6 bases, J shed 0 bases, and the junction held 3 bases outside the gene matches. This CDR3 has 16 amino acids. CDR1 and CDR2 from the germline V gene are MNHEY and SVGAGI. CDR3 coding DNA: TGTGCCAGCAGAACGGGACTAGCGGGGAGCACAGATACGCAGTATTTT. Amino acid sequence: CASRTGLAGSTDTQYF.

This chain connects TRBV20-1 to TRBJ2-7; tentative D call: TRBD2 (6 bases). Trimming shortened V by 4 bases and J by 6 bases, and 13 bases separated the two germline ends. The germline CDR1 and CDR2 sequences are DFQATT and SNEGSKA (reference sequence). This CDR3 contains 12 residues. The CDR3, as DNA: TGCAGTGCTAAGACCCGGGGGAGCGAGCAGTACTTC. Amino acid sequence: CSAKTRGSEQYF.